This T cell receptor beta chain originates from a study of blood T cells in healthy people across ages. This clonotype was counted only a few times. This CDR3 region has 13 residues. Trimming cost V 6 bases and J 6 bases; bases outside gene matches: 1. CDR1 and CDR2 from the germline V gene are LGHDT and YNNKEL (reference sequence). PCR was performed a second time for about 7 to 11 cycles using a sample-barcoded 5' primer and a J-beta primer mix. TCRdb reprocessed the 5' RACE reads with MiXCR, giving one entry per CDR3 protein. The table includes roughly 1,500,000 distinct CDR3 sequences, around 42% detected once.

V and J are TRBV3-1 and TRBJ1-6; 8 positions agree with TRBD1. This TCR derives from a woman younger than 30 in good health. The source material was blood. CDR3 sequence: CASRQGANSPLHF. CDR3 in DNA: TGTGCCAGCAGGCAGGGGGCTAATTCACCCCTCCACTTT.